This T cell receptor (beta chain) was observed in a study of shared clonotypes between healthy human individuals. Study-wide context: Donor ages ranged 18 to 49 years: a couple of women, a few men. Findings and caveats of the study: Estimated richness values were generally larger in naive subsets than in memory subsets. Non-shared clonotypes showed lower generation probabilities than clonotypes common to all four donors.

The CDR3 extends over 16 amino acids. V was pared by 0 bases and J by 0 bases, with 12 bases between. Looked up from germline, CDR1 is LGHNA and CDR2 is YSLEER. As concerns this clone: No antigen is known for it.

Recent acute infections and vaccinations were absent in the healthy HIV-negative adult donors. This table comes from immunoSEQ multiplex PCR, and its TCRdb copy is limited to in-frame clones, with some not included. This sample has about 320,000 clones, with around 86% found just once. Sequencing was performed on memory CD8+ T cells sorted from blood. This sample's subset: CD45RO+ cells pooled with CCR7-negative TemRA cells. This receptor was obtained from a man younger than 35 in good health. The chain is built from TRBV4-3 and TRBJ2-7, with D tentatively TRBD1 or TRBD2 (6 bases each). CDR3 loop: CASSQDRTGASYEQYF. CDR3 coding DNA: TGCGCCAGCAGCCAAGATCGGACGGGGGCCTCCTACGAGCAGTACTTC.